This T cell receptor (beta chain) comes out of a study of Graves' ophthalmopathy and Graves' hyperthyroidism. Researchers took RNA transcripts and amplified TCR beta CDR3 regions from them. HTBI primers primed a first-round RT-PCR, and a second-round multiplex PCR followed. MiXCR, applied by TCRdb to the multiplex PCR reads, yields one record per CDR3 protein. The sample carries about 1.1 million distinct CDR3 sequences, less than 45% recorded once. This clonotype has ten or more counts. The CDR3 runs to 15 residues. Per germline, CDR1 SGHTA and CDR2 FQGNSA. V shed 3 bases and J shed 0 bases, with 12 bases lying between them.

The clonotype was recovered from an adult man with Graves' hyperthyroidism. This chain connects TRBV7-2 to TRBJ2-7, with no clear D. The sequencing input was peripheral blood or thyroid tissue (not recorded which). DNA of the CDR3: TGTGCCAGCAGCTTGCCCCGCTTCAGCTCCTACGAGCAGTACTTC. Translating gives CASSLPRFSSYEQYF.